This TCR beta chain came from a study of cytomegalovirus exposure and HLA in healthy donors. Whole-study results and caveats: The listing of about 150 TCR beta chains classed them as cytomegalovirus-associated.

Of note for this clone: The antigen remains undetermined. Sequence at one end of the junction differs from germline and may be a read error.

The V gene's germline CDR1 is SEHNR and CDR2 FQNEAQ (reference sequence). The CDR3 contains 16 residues. The PCR made use of 60 Vbeta and 13 Jbeta primers. Method: immunoSEQ multiplex PCR; TCRdb's copy keeps in-frame clones and lacks some. The repertoire holds 60,000 or so clones, with about 90% as singletons. The sequence was obtained from a man aged 30 to 39 in good health and CMV-seropositive. The chain uses TRBV7-9 and TRBJ1-5, with 11 bases identical to TRBD1. The sample taken for sequencing was PBMCs. The CDR3 region is CSSSPSDRGLFQPQHF. The CDR3 nucleotides are TGTTCCAGCAGCCCCTCGGACAGGGGGCTCTTTCAGCCCCAGCATTTT.